Listed below are T cell receptor beta chains from one sample, sequenced in a study of blood T cell repertoires in COVID-19. Sequenced by immunoSEQ multiplex PCR; TCRdb stores in-frame clones only, minus some. The sample includes over 60,000 clones, 76% of them seen just once. Specimen: peripheral blood. These receptors came from a man in his sixties with COVID-19, enrolled during active disease. CDR3s include the opening cysteine and the closing phenylalanine or tryptophan. A D gene is named only where the DNA matches it firmly. Not all rows give a size; the values are once, few, many and, for expanded clones, a class.

TRBJ2-7 TRBD2 . TRBV19 TGTGCCAGTAGTATATGGTCCGTTGGGACTAGCGGTAACATCCCTGGCGAGCAGTACTTC CASSIWSVGTSGNIPGEQYF
TRBJ1-3 TRBD1 . TRBV28 TGTGCCAGCAGAGGGCGGACAGGGAGTGGAAACACCATATATTTT CASRGRTGSGNTIYF
TRBJ1-1 TRBD1 . TRBV2 TGTGCCAGCATCCGGGACAGGGGGAACACTGAAGCTTTCTTT CASIRDRGNTEAFF
TRBJ2-3 TRBD1 . TRBV24-1 TGTGCCACCAGGGACAGGGGGCTAGATACGCAGTATTTT CATRDRGLDTQYF
TRBJ2-1 TRBD2 . TRBV29-1 TGCAGCGTTGAAGAGCACGGGGGGGAGGTGGATGAGCAGTTCTTC CSVEEHGGEVDEQFF
TRBJ2-5 TRBD1 . TRBV10-3 TGTGCCATCAGACCTGGACAGGGAGACGAGACCCAGTACTTC CAIRPGQGDETQYF
TRBJ2-3 TRBD1 . TRBV15 TGTGCCACCAGCAGAGAAAGGCAGGGGGTGAGGACAGATACGCAGTATTTT CATSRERQGVRTDTQYF
TRBJ2-5 . . TRBV20-1 TGCAGTGCTAGTTTGACTGGCCAAGAGACCCAGTACTTC CSASLTGQETQYF
TRBJ2-1 TRBD1 . TRBV5-1 TGCGCCAGCAGCTTGGTGGACAGGGGGCGCAATGAGCAGTTCTTC CASSLVDRGRNEQFF
TRBJ2-1 TRBD2 once TRBV10-1 TGCGCCAGCGGCGGGACTACCTACAATGAGCAGTTCTTC CASGGTTYNEQFF
TRBJ2-1 TRBD1 . TRBV5-4 TGTGCCAGCAGCCGAGGGACAGAGTTCTACAATGAGCAGTTCTTC CASSRGTEFYNEQFF
TRBJ2-1 TRBD2 medium-sized TRBV27 TGTGCCAGCAGTACCAGGACTAGCGGGAAAAGTGATGAGCAGTTCTTC CASSTRTSGKSDEQFF
TRBJ2-1 TRBD2 few TRBV7-3 TGTGCCAGCAGCATCGGGACTAGCGGGAGAAATGAGCAGTTCTTC CASSIGTSGRNEQFF
TRBJ1-6 . . TRBV21-1 TGTGCCAGCAGCAGACAGGGGAGTAATTCACCCCTCCACTTT CASSRQGSNSPLHF
TRBJ2-2 TRBD2 . TRBV6-2/TRBV6-3 TGTGCCAGCAGTTACTCGAGGACTAGCGTGAACACCGGGGAGCTGTTTTTT CASSYSRTSVNTGELFF
TRBJ1-1 . . TRBV10-2 TGCGCCAGCAGTGATAGTAGGGGCACTGAAGCTTTCTTT CASSDSRGTEAFF
TRBJ2-7 TRBD2 many TRBV30 TGTGCCTGGAGGACTAGCGGGACGTCCTACGAGCAGTACTTC CAWRTSGTSYEQYF
TRBJ2-7 . many TRBV11-2 TGTGCCAGCAGCTCCATAGAATCCTACGAGCAGTACTTC CASSSIESYEQYF
TRBJ2-3 TRBD2 . TRBV10-1 TGCGCCAGCAGAGCTAGCGGGGGTACAGATACGCAGTATTTT CASRASGGTDTQYF
TRBJ2-5 . . TRBV18 TGTGCCAGCTCACCACCCACGGACAGCCAAGAGACCCAGTACTTC CASSPPTDSQETQYF
TRBJ2-7 . few TRBV27 TGTGCCAGCAGTTTCTCCCCGGGGCGGGGCCCGCCTGGAGAGCAGTACTTC CASSFSPGRGPPGEQYF
TRBJ2-2 . . TRBV5-1 TGCGCCAGCAGCTCTCAGGGAATTAGGAACACCGGGGAGCTGTTTTTT CASSSQGIRNTGELFF
TRBJ2-7 TRBD2 . TRBV5-1 TGCGCCAGCAGCTCGGGACTAGCGGACTCCTACGAGCAGTACTTC CASSSGLADSYEQYF
TRBJ1-1 . . TRBV6-5 TGTGCCAGCAGTTACTTGACAGGGAACACTGAAGCTTTCTTT CASSYLTGNTEAFF
TRBJ1-2 . few TRBV28 TGTGCCAGCAGTTTAGGGCAGGCCTATGGCTACACCTTC CASSLGQAYGYTF
TRBJ2-3 . . TRBV4-2 TGTGCCAGCAGCCAAGATCTAGATACGCAGTATTTT CASSQDLDTQYF
TRBJ2-1 . . TRBV24-1 TGTGCCACCAGTGATCAAGGGGTTTCGGGCAATGAGCAGTTCTTC CATSDQGVSGNEQFF
TRBJ1-2 TRBD1 once TRBV14 TGTGCCAGCAGCCCAAGACAGGGCGATGGCTACACCTTC CASSPRQGDGYTF
TRBJ1-2 . . TRBV12-3/TRBV12-4 TGTGCCAGCAGTCCCGGCGACTTGCGGGGCTACACCTTC CASSPGDLRGYTF
TRBJ1-2 . . TRBV19 TGTGCCAGTAGTATGGGGCAGCATGGCTACACCTTC CASSMGQHGYTF
TRBJ1-1 TRBD1 . TRBV28 TGTGCCAGTTCGACAGGGGGCTCGAGCACTGAAGCTTTCTTT CASSTGGSSTEAFF
TRBJ2-1 . few TRBV27 TGTGCCAGCAGTCCCCCCATCCACAATGAGCAGTTCTTC CASSPPIHNEQFF
TRBJ2-5 . once TRBV7-9 TGTGCCAGCAGCTTCGGTGGGGCGCTACCGTCAGAGACCCAGTACTTC CASSFGGALPSETQYF
TRBJ1-2 TRBD1 . TRBV27 TGTGCCTCGGCCCCGGGACAGGGGAACGGCTACACCTTC CASAPGQGNGYTF
TRBJ2-7 . . TRBV7-9 TGTGCCAGCAGCTTAGCGTTGGCGGGGAGCTACGAGCAGTACTTC CASSLALAGSYEQYF
TRBJ2-7 . . TRBV29-1 TGCAGCGTCCTTAGCGCCTCCACCTACGAGCAGTACTTC CSVLSASTYEQYF
TRBJ2-7 TRBD1 . TRBV30 TGTGCCTGGATGGGACAGGGAAGGGTAGAAGAGCAGTACTTC CAWMGQGRVEEQYF
TRBJ1-6 TRBD1 few TRBV28 TGTGCCAGCAGTTTCGGACAGGGTGGAATGACACCCCTCCACTTT CASSFGQGGMTPLHF
TRBJ1-2 . . TRBV6-5 TGTGCCAGCAGTCGGGGGGATGGCTACACCTTC CASSRGDGYTF
TRBJ1-2 . few TRBV5-6 TGTGCCAGCAGCCTGGGACCCAACGGCGGCTATGGCTACACCTTC CASSLGPNGGYGYTF
TRBJ2-2 TRBD1 . TRBV4-1 TGCGCCAGCAGCCAGCTGACAGGGCCCGGCGGGGAGCTGTTTTTT CASSQLTGPGGELFF
TRBJ1-1 . . TRBV7-2 TGTGCCAGCAGCTCCACACAGGGAAGGACTGAAGCTTTCTTT CASSSTQGRTEAFF
TRBJ2-3 TRBD2 . TRBV18 TGTGCCAGCTCACCGACTAGCGGGAGCACAGATACGCAGTATTTT CASSPTSGSTDTQYF
TRBJ2-7 . . TRBV28 TGTGCCAGCAGCAATCTCTGGGTTCGGGGAGCCTACGAGCAGTACTTC CASSNLWVRGAYEQYF
TRBJ1-1 . many TRBV5-1 TGCGCCACAAGAGAGGAGGGAGAGGCTGAAGCTTTCTTT CATREEGEAEAFF
TRBJ1-3 . . TRBV5-1 TGCGCCAGCCACCCGGAGGGGATCGGAAACACCATATATTTT CASHPEGIGNTIYF
TRBJ1-5 . few TRBV6-5 TGTGCCAGCAGCGACGACTGGAGAAATCAGCCCCAGCATTTT CASSDDWRNQPQHF
TRBJ1-5 TRBD1 . TRBV27 TGTGCCAGCAACCCGACAGGGTTCAATCAGCCCCAGCATTTT CASNPTGFNQPQHF
TRBJ1-6 . few TRBV7-9 TGTGCCAGCAGGGACAGATCCTCGCAAAATTCACCCCTCCACTTT CASRDRSSQNSPLHF
TRBJ1-3 . . TRBV11-2 TGTGCCAGCAGCCCTCGACAGGATAGCTCTGGAAACACCATATATTTT CASSPRQDSSGNTIYF
TRBJ2-3 . . TRBV10-3 TGTGCCATCAGCCCCCCCTTAGACACAGATACGCAGTATTTT CAISPPLDTDTQYF
TRBJ2-1 . few TRBV29-1 TGCAGCGTTGCGGGGACTAACAGGGAGGAGGATGAGCAGTTCTTC CSVAGTNREEDEQFF
TRBJ1-2 TRBD1 few TRBV18 TGTGCCAGCTCACCTGAGACAGGGTCATATGGCTACACCTTC CASSPETGSYGYTF
TRBJ1-1 TRBD1 . TRBV24-1 TGTGCCACCAGTGCGCTACAGGGGGATGAAGCTTTCTTT CATSALQGDEAFF